This TCR beta chain appears in the sequencing data of a study of identical twins. The CDR3 is 15 amino acids. V lost 0 bases and J 3 bases, leaving 12 bases between the germline ends. Germline V lookup: CDR1 DFQATT, CDR2 SNEGSKA (reference sequence). Study results and caveats: Low generation-probability sequences were in excess among twin-shared out-of-frame alpha sequences. Invariant MAIT and iNKT cells could partly confound zero-insertion analyses.

Points on this clonotype: The antigen remains undetermined.

TCRdb used MiXCR to reprocess the 5' RACE reads, holding one entry per CDR3 protein. Seen here are 200,000 to 250,000 distinct CDR3 sequences, 6% to 8.5% observed once, and the top ten hold approximately 5.4%. These same records also appear under a second study, on yellow fever vaccine responses in identical twins.

The sequence derives from a woman between 18 and 29 years old in good health. The V gene is TRBV20-1, the J gene TRBJ2-1; D perhaps matches TRBD2 (6 bases). The specimen sequenced was CD8+ T cells sorted from blood. CDR3 sequence: CSARDLGGDYNEQFF. CDR3 bases: TGCAGTGCTAGAGATTTGGGCGGGGACTACAATGAGCAGTTCTTC.